This T cell receptor (beta chain) was identified during a study of cytomegalovirus exposure and HLA in healthy donors. Germline V lookup: CDR1 MNHNY, CDR2 SVGAGI (reference sequence). The CDR3 length is 15 residues. V lost 5 bases, J lost 0 bases, and 11 bases lay in between. As for this clone: Its target is not known.

Whole-study findings and limits: In a later analysis, common viral pathogens appeared linked to several of the most significant clusters. CMV serostatus stood as the only immune exposure information on hand.

Vbeta (60) and Jbeta (13) primers were used in the PCR. Assay: immunoSEQ multiplex PCR; the TCRdb copy retains only in-frame clones and omits some. This sample has under 150,000 clones; under 90% occur once, and the top ten carry roughly 4.2%. This clonotype originated in a woman aged 35 to 49 in good health and CMV-seronegative. The chain is built from TRBV6-6 and TRBJ2-1, with D possibly TRBD1 on 7 matching bases. Sequencing input: PBMCs. The DNA for the CDR3 is TGTGCCAGCAGTCCTCAGGGGGGCTCCTACAATGAGCAGTTCTTC. This codes for CASSPQGGSYNEQFF.